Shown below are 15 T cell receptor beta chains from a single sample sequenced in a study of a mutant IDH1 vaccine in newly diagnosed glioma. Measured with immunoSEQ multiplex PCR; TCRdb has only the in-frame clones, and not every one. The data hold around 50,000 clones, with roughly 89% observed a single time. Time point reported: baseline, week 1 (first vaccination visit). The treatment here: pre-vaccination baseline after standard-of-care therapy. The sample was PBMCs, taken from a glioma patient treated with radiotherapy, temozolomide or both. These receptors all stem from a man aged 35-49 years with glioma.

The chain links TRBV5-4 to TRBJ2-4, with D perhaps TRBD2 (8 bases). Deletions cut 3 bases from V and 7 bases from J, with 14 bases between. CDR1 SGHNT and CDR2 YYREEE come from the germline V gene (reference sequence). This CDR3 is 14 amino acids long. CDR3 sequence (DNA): TGTGCCAGCAGCTCACGGGAGGGGGCGAACATTCAGTACTTC. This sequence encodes CASSSREGANIQYF.

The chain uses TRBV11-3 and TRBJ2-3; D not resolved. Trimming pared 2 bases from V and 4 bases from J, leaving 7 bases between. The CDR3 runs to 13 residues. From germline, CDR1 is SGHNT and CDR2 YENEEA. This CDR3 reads CASSLSRSDTQYF. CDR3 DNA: TGTGCCAGCAGCTTAAGCCGTTCAGATACGCAGTATTTT.

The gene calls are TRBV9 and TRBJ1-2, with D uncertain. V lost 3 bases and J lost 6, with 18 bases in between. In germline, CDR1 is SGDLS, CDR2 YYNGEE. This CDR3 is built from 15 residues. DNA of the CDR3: TGTGCCAGCAGCGCTCAGTCAAGTCTCACACATGGCTACACCTTC. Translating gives CASSAQSSLTHGYTF.

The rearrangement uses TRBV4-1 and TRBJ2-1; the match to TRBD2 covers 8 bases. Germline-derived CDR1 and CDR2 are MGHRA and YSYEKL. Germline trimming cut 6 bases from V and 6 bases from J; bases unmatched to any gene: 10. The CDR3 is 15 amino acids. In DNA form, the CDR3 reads TGCGCCAGCAGATTAGCCGGGACTAGAAGCAATGAGCAGTTCTTC. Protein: CASRLAGTRSNEQFF.

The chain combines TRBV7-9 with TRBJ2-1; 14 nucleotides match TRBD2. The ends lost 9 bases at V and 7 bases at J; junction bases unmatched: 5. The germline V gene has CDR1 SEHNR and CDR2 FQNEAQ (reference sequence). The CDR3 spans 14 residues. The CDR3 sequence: CARSGLAGVNEQFF. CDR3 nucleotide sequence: TGTGCCAGGTCGGGACTAGCGGGAGTTAATGAGCAGTTCTTC.

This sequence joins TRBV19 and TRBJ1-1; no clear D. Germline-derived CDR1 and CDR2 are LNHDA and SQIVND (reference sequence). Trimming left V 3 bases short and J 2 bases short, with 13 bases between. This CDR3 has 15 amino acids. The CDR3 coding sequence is TGTGCCAGTAGTATCCACCCAGATCCAAACACTGAAGCTTTCTTT. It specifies CASSIHPDPNTEAFF. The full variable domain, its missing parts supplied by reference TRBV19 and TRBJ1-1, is DGGITQSPKYLFRKEGQNVTLSCEQNLNHDAMYWYRQDPGQGLRLIYYSQIVNDFQKGDIAEGYSVSREKKESFPLTVTSAQKNPTAFYLCASSIHPDPNTEAFFGQGTRLTVV.

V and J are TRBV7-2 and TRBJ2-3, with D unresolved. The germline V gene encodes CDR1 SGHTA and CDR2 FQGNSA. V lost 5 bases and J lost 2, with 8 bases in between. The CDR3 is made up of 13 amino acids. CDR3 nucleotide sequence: TGTGCCAGCAGCCAGGCGTTCACAGATACGCAGTATTTT. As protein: CASSQAFTDTQYF. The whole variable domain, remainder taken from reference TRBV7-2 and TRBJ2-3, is GAGVSQSPSNKVTEKGKDVELRCDPISGHTALYWYRQSLGQGLEFLIYFQGNSAPDKSGLPSDRFSAERTGGSVSTLTIQRTQQEDSAVYLCASSQAFTDTQYFGPGTRLTVL.

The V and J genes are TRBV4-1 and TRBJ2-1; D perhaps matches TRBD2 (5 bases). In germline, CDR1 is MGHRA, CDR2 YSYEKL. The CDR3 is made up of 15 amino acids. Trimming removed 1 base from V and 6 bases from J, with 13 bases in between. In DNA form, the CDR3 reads TGCGCCAGCAGCCAAGCGATGCGGGCATTCAATGAGCAGTTCTTC. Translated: CASSQAMRAFNEQFF.

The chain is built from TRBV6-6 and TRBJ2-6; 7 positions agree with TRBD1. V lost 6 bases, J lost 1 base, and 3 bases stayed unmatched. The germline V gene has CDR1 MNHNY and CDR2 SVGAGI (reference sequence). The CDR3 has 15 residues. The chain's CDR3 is CASSLGQSGANVLTF. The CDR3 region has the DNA TGTGCCAGCAGCCTGGGACAGTCTGGGGCCAACGTCCTGACTTTC.

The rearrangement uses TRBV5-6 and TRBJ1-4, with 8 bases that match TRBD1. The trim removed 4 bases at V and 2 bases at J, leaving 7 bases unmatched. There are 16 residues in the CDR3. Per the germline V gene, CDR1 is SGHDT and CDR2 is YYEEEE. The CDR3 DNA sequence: TGTGCCAGCAGCCGCGACAGGGGAGGTACTAATGAAAAACTGTTTTTT. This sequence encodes CASSRDRGGTNEKLFF. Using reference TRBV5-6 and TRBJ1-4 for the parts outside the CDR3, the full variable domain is DAGVTQSPTHLIKTRGQQVTLRCSPKSGHDTVSWYQQALGQGPQFIFQYYEEEERQRGNFPDRFSGHQFPNYSSELNVNALLLGDSALYLCASSRDRGGTNEKLFFGSGTQLSVL.

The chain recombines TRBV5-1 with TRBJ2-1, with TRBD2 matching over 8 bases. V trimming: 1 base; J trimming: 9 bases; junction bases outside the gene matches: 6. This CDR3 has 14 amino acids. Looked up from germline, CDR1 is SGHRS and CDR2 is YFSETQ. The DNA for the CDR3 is TGCGCCAGCAGCTTGTCAGCGGGAGTTATTGAGCAGTTCTTC. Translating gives CASSLSAGVIEQFF.

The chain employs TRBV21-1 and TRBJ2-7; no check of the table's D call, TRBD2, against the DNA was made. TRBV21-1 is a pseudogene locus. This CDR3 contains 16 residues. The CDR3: CASSTPGLAESYEQYF. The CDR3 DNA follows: TGTGCCAGCAGCACCCCGGGACTAGCGGAGTCCTACGAGCAGTACTTC.

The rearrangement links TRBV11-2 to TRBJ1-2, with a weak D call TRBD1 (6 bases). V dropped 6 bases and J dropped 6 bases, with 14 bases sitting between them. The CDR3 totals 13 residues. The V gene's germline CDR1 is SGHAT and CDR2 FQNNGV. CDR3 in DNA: TGTGCCAGCAGATTGACAGGCCACGATGGCTACACCTTC. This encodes CASRLTGHDGYTF.

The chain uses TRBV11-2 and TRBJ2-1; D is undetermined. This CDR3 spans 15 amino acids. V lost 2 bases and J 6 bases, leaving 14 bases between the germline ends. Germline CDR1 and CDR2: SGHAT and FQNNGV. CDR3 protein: CASSLLVSFSNEQFF. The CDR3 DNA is TGTGCCAGCAGCTTATTAGTTTCATTTAGCAATGAGCAGTTCTTC.

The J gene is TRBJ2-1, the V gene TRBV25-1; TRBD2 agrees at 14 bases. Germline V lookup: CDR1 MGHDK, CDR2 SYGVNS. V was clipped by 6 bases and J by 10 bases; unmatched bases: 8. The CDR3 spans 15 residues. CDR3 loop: CASSLGLAGGREQFF. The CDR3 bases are TGTGCCAGCAGCCTAGGACTAGCGGGAGGCCGGGAGCAGTTCTTC.